The 31 T cell receptor beta chains below all came from one sample that was sequenced in a study of blood T cell repertoires in COVID-19. Libraries were prepared by immunoSEQ multiplex PCR; TCRdb keeps only in-frame clonotypes and omits some of them. The table lists about 300,000 clones, 89% of them singletons. Specimen: PBMCs or T cells enriched from blood (not recorded which). These receptors were obtained from a man aged 55 to 70 who had recovered from COVID-19.

This sequence joins TRBV9 and TRBJ2-1; no definite D call. CDR1 and CDR2 (germline): SGDLS, YYNGEE. CDR3 length: 14 residues. With 2 bases removed from V and 7 bases from J, the gap between germline ends came to 13 bases. The CDR3 region is CASSVSPPSNEQFF. Here the CDR3 DNA reads TGTGCCAGCAGCGTTAGTCCCCCGTCGAATGAGCAGTTCTTC.

A few counts support this clone. The rearrangement uses TRBV6-2 or TRBV6-3 and TRBJ2-1, with 9 bases fitting TRBD2. Per the germline V gene, CDR1 is MNHEY and CDR2 is SVGEGT. This CDR3 region has 17 residues. Losses at the gene ends were 3 bases for V and 4 bases for J; bases not matched to a gene: 10. Here the CDR3 DNA reads TGTGCCAGCAGTTATCGGCTAGCGGGGAGTTTTTACAATGAGCAGTTCTTC. Its translation: CASSYRLAGSFYNEQFF.

The V gene is TRBV27, the J gene TRBJ2-7; D might be TRBD2 (6 bases). The CDR3 consists of 14 residues. V lost 2 bases and J lost 4, with 12 bases in between. Germline-derived CDR1 and CDR2 are MNHEY and SMNVEV (reference sequence). The CDR3 DNA sequence: TGTGCCAGCAGTTTAGGCGGGACCCCATACGAGCAGTACTTC. It specifies CASSLGGTPYEQYF.

This chain uses TRBV9 with TRBJ2-7; TRBD1 is a possible D gene (5 bases). The length of the CDR3 is 14 residues. V lost 6 bases and J lost 2, with 15 bases in between. Per the germline V gene, CDR1 is SGDLS and CDR2 is YYNGEE. This CDR3 reads CASTTVRRAYEQYF. The CDR3 DNA reads as TGTGCCAGCACCACTGTTCGCAGGGCCTACGAGCAGTACTTC.

The table lists this clone with a count of one. The rearrangement links TRBV7-2 to TRBJ2-3, with 8 bases aligning to TRBD1. The V segment lost 6 bases and the J segment 5 bases; nucleotides outside the gene matches: 10. The CDR3 contains 15 residues. Per the germline V gene, CDR1 is SGHTA and CDR2 is FQGNSA. The CDR3 DNA follows: TGTGCCAGCAGGCCCCAGGGGGCGCCGGGAGATACGCAGTATTTT. Residues: CASRPQGAPGDTQYF. The complete variable domain, with remaining parts taken from reference TRBV7-2 and TRBJ2-3, reads GAGVSQSPSNKVTEKGKDVELRCDPISGHTALYWYRQSLGQGLEFLIYFQGNSAPDKSGLPSDRFSAERTGGSVSTLTIQRTQQEDSAVYLCASRPQGAPGDTQYFGPGTRLTVL.

To note about this clone: The sample holds other DNA sequences that translate to the same CDR3. The chain joins TRBV7-9 to TRBJ1-5; TRBD1 is a possible D gene (5 bases). V lost 5 bases and J lost 2, with 7 bases in between. Germline values: CDR1 SEHNR, CDR2 FQNEAQ (reference sequence). The CDR3 is 13 residues long. The CDR3 spells CASSLQGNQPQHF. The CDR3 nucleotides read TGTGCCAGCAGCCTACAGGGCAATCAGCCCCAGCATTTT.

The CDR3 DNA reads as TGTGCCAGCAGCGCCGGGACTAGTCAAAATGAGCAGTTCTTC. Encoded protein: CASSAGTSQNEQFF. The chain links TRBV6-5 to TRBJ2-1; the match to TRBD2 covers 8 bases. The V gene end was trimmed by 6 bases and the J gene end by 7 bases; junction bases not matched to a gene: 8. Germline V CDR1 and CDR2: MNHEY, SVGAGI. The CDR3 runs 14 residues.

The CDR3 reads CASSLGTEGLGNTIYF. DNA for the CDR3: TGTGCCAGCAGCTTAGGGACGGAGGGATTGGGGAACACCATATATTTT. J is TRBJ1-3 and V is TRBV11-2; D not certain. Trimming removed 1 base from V and 7 bases from J, with 17 bases in between. The germline V gene has CDR1 SGHAT and CDR2 FQNNGV. The CDR3 consists of 16 residues.

The CDR3 DNA follows: TGTGCCAGCACCCAAGGGGTAGTTCGGAATCAGCCCCAGCATTTT. It is translated as CASTQGVVRNQPQHF. This chain links TRBV7-2 with TRBJ1-5; D possibly corresponds to TRBD1 (5 bases). CDR1 is SGHTA, CDR2 FQGNSA, per germline. Trimming cost V 7 bases and J 4 bases, with 17 bases left between them. The CDR3 spans 15 residues.

The chain joins TRBV18 to TRBJ1-3; 8 bases map to TRBD1. The V gene end was trimmed by 6 bases and the J gene end by 3 bases; junction bases not matched to a gene: 4. Germline CDR1 reads KGHSH; CDR2 reads LQKENI. This CDR3 has 14 amino acids. The CDR3 bases are TGTGCCAGCTCTGGACAGGGTGATGGAAACACCATATATTTT. Its protein is CASSGQGDGNTIYF.

The DNA of the CDR3 is TGTGCCAGCAGTTACACTCGGGGGAATGAGCAGTTCTTC. Translation gives CASSYTRGNEQFF. The rearrangement uses TRBV6-5 and TRBJ2-1; D may be TRBD2 (6 bases). This CDR3 has 13 amino acids. The V gene lost 2 bases and the J gene lost 7 bases, with 9 bases spanning the gap. Germline V gene lookup returns CDR1 MNHEY and CDR2 SVGAGI.

The CDR3 loop is CASMNSGRHYNEQFF. Written as DNA, the CDR3 is TGCGCCAGCATGAATAGCGGGAGGCACTACAATGAGCAGTTCTTC. This chain links TRBV10-2 with TRBJ2-1, with TRBD2 matching 10 bases. Germline CDR1 is WSHSY and CDR2 is SAAADI. The junction had 6 bases not matched to a gene; V was cut back by 7 bases and J by 3 bases. The CDR3 sequence is 15 residues long.

This clone appeared once. The V call is TRBV13, the J call TRBJ1-6; 9 positions match TRBD1. The junction had 8 bases not matched to a gene; V was cut back by 5 bases and J by 9 bases. Germline-derived CDR1 and CDR2 are PRHDT and FYEKMQ (reference sequence). This CDR3 comprises 15 residues. This chain's CDR3 is CASSTGQGIVSPLHF. In DNA form, the CDR3 reads TGTGCCAGCAGCACGGGACAGGGAATCGTTTCACCCCTCCACTTT.

This chain joins TRBV4-1 and TRBJ1-5, with D possibly being TRBD1 (5 bases). With 0 bases removed from V and 8 bases from J, the gap between germline ends came to 20 bases. The germline V gene encodes CDR1 MGHRA and CDR2 YSYEKL. The CDR3 totals 17 residues. CDR3 residues: CASSQDRGSPMRKPQHF. The CDR3 nucleotides are TGCGCCAGCAGCCAAGATCGGGGGTCCCCGATGCGAAAGCCCCAGCATTTT.

This clone was observed once. The rearrangement links TRBV5-1 to TRBJ2-3; D call uncertain. The V end lost 0 bases, the J end lost 0 bases, and 11 bases lay between the germline ends. CDR3 size: 16 residues. Germline CDR1 is SGHRS and CDR2 is YFSETQ. The CDR3 loop is CASSLASESSTDTQYF. CDR3 DNA sequence: TGCGCCAGCAGCTTGGCCAGCGAATCTAGCACAGATACGCAGTATTTT.

The CDR3: CASSLFPGSNQPQHF. CDR3 DNA sequence: TGTGCCAGCAGTTTATTTCCGGGAAGCAATCAGCCCCAGCATTTT. The chain combines TRBV28 with TRBJ1-5; D is uncertain. This CDR3 is built from 15 residues. CDR1 and CDR2 (germline): MDHEN, SYDVKM. V was cut by 1 base and J by 1 base, with 8 bases left in between.

This chain uses TRBV7-8 with TRBJ2-1; D call uncertain. V lost 5 bases to trimming and J lost 6 bases, with 11 bases between them. The CDR3 sequence is 13 residues long. Germline loops: CDR1 SGHVS, CDR2 FQNEAQ. CDR3 nucleotide sequence: TGTGCCAGCAGCCCCCTTGCGATCAATGAGCAGTTCTTC. It is translated as CASSPLAINEQFF.

This chain uses TRBV7-3 with TRBJ2-1, with 7 nucleotides matching TRBD2. CDR3 length equals 15 residues. CDR1 and CDR2 (germline): SGHTA, FQGTGA. The V and J ends lost 2 bases and 1 base, in that order; junction bases with no gene match: 2. CDR3 residues: CASSLPGRSYNEQFF. The CDR3 DNA sequence: TGTGCCAGCAGCTTACCCGGGAGGTCCTACAATGAGCAGTTCTTC. Drawing the rest from reference TRBV7-3 and TRBJ2-1, the complete variable domain is GAGVSQTPSNKVTEKGKYVELRCDPISGHTALYWYRQSLGQGPEFLIYFQGTGAADDSGLPNDRFFAVRPEGSVSTLKIQRTERGDSAVYLCASSLPGRSYNEQFFGPGTRLTVL.

This chain links TRBV4-1 with TRBJ1-2, with D perhaps matching TRBD1 (5 bases). Trimming pared 1 base from V and 3 bases from J, leaving 12 bases between. This CDR3 contains 15 residues. Germline values: CDR1 MGHRA, CDR2 YSYEKL. The CDR3 coding sequence is TGCGCCAGCAGCCAAGTACAGAAGGGGTACTATGGCTACACCTTC. Translating gives CASSQVQKGYYGYTF.

V gene TRBV5-1 combines with J gene TRBJ1-2; D gene uncertain. Trimming pared 0 bases from V and 8 bases from J, leaving 8 bases between. This CDR3 comprises 12 residues. The germline V gene encodes CDR1 SGHRS and CDR2 YFSETQ. CDR3 in DNA: TGCGCCAGCAGCTTGGATTCCATCGGCTACACCTTC. Protein sequence: CASSLDSIGYTF.

The chain uses TRBV19 and TRBJ1-5; D remains ambiguous. CDR1 is LNHDA and CDR2 is SQIVND in the germline V gene (reference sequence). The V gene lost 2 bases and the J gene lost 7 bases, with 15 bases spanning the gap. The CDR3 extends over 15 amino acids. CDR3 amino acids: CASSISSRNRQPQHF. The CDR3 nucleotides read TGTGCCAGTAGTATATCATCCAGGAATCGGCAGCCCCAGCATTTT.

The J gene is TRBJ2-7, the V gene TRBV18; 7 positions agree with TRBD1. Germline assignment: CDR1 KGHSH and CDR2 LQKENI. The CDR3 has 14 amino acids. Germline trimming cut 2 bases from V and 1 base from J; bases unmatched to any gene: 2. CDR3 amino acids: CASSPGDSSYEQYF. The CDR3 DNA follows: TGTGCCAGCTCACCAGGGGACAGTTCCTACGAGCAGTACTTC.

This clone was counted between two and nine times. The rearrangement links TRBV6-5 to TRBJ2-7, with TRBD2 matching 9 bases. V was clipped by 0 bases and J by 5 bases; unmatched bases: 8. The CDR3 has 16 amino acids. The V gene's germline CDR1 is MNHEY and CDR2 SVGAGI. The CDR3 DNA reads as TGTGCCAGCAGTTACTCGAGAGGCGGGGGGGAGCACGAGCAGTACTTC. Its protein is CASSYSRGGGEHEQYF.

This chain joins TRBV28 and TRBJ2-2; 9 nucleotides align to TRBD1. Germline CDR1 MDHEN, CDR2 SYDVKM. The V and J ends lost 6 bases and 6 bases, in that order; junction bases with no gene match: 5. CDR3 length: 14 residues. DNA of the CDR3: TGTGCCAGCAGAAGGGACAGGGTGGCCGGGGAGCTGTTTTTT. Translated: CASRRDRVAGELFF.

The rearrangement uses TRBV13 and TRBJ2-7; TRBD2 aligns across 8 bases. This CDR3 comprises 14 residues. Trimming removed 5 bases from V and 1 base from J; junction bases left unmatched: 4. Germline V gene sequence: CDR1 PRHDT, CDR2 FYEKMQ (reference sequence). The CDR3 DNA is TGTGCCAGCAGCCTCCAGCGGGGGTCCTACGAGCAGTACTTC. It is translated as CASSLQRGSYEQYF.

The gene calls are TRBV18 and TRBJ2-3, with 8 bases lining up with TRBD1. J was trimmed by 3 bases and V by 4 bases; bases with no gene match: 6. Per the germline V gene, CDR1 is KGHSH and CDR2 is LQKENI. This CDR3 is 15 amino acids long. CDR3 amino acids: CASSRRQGSTDTQYF. CDR3 coding DNA: TGTGCCAGCTCACGTCGACAGGGGAGTACAGATACGCAGTATTTT.

This chain connects TRBV12-3 or TRBV12-4 to TRBJ1-1, with D unclear. The CDR3 extends over 12 amino acids. The V end lost 0 bases, the J end lost 8 bases, and 7 bases lay between the germline ends. The CDR3 is CASSLAMAEAFF. DNA for the CDR3: TGTGCCAGCAGTTTAGCGATGGCCGAAGCTTTCTTT.

The chain couples TRBV2 to TRBJ2-1, with a tentative D call TRBD1 (6 bases). Germline CDR1 is SNHLY and CDR2 is FYNNEI. Trimming pared 4 bases from V and 6 bases from J, leaving 19 bases between. The CDR3 length is 16 residues. CDR3: CASSAQGPAGANEQFF. In DNA, the CDR3 is TGTGCCAGCAGTGCCCAAGGTCCTGCAGGGGCCAATGAGCAGTTCTTC.

This clone occurred a few times. The V call is TRBV7-2, the J call TRBJ1-1; 11 bases agree with TRBD1. Per germline, CDR1 SGHTA and CDR2 FQGNSA. The CDR3 runs 15 residues. The V gene end was trimmed by 5 bases and the J gene end by 5 bases; junction bases not matched to a gene: 7. The CDR3 loop reads CASSPWTGGYTEAFF. The CDR3 DNA is TGTGCCAGCAGCCCCTGGACAGGGGGCTATACTGAAGCTTTCTTT.

The V call is TRBV27, the J call TRBJ2-7, with D perhaps matching TRBD2 (6 bases). V lost 2 bases and J 7 bases, leaving 18 bases between the germline ends. This CDR3 spans 15 amino acids. Per the germline V gene, CDR1 is MNHEY and CDR2 is SMNVEV (reference sequence). In DNA form, the CDR3 reads TGTGCCAGCAGTTTAAGACCTAGGACGGGGGTGGAGCAGTACTTC. It specifies CASSLRPRTGVEQYF.

V gene TRBV19 combines with J gene TRBJ1-5, with 7 bases that match TRBD1. Unmatched junction bases numbered 6, after V lost 7 bases and J lost 0 bases. There are 15 residues in the CDR3. CDR1 and CDR2 from the germline V gene are LNHDA and SQIVND (reference sequence). The CDR3 protein is CASKRTGDSNQPQHF. The CDR3 bases are TGTGCCAGTAAACGGACAGGAGATAGCAATCAGCCCCAGCATTTT.